This T cell receptor beta chain is drawn from a study of cytomegalovirus exposure and HLA in healthy donors. Concerning this clone itself: What it binds is not known.

CDR1 SGHRS and CDR2 YFSETQ come from the germline V gene. The ends were cut back, 0 bases at V and 5 bases at J, with 11 bases in the middle. This CDR3 is built from 15 residues. Findings and caveats of the study: Upon later analysis, HLA-associated TCR beta chains proved more clonally expanded than other, equally common chains.

Vbeta (60) and Jbeta (13) primers were used in the PCR. The assay was immunoSEQ multiplex PCR, and TCRdb's table has in-frame clones only and misses some. Seen here are 250,000 to 350,000 clones, roughly 80% observed once, and the top ten hold roughly 0.3%. The clonotype originates from a girl aged 2 to 9 in good health and CMV-seronegative. Sequencing was carried out using PBMCs. V and J are TRBV5-1 and TRBJ1-4; D ambiguous. CDR3 nucleotide sequence: TGCGCCAGCAGCTTGGACGGACGGGAGAATGAAAAACTGTTTTTT. Translation gives CASSLDGRENEKLFF.